This TCR beta chain originates from a study of blood T cell repertoires in COVID-19. Background on the study: The United States, Italy and Spain supplied acute and convalescent COVID-19 samples. PBMCs, B-cell-depleted T cells, or T cells provided the cDNA or gDNA that made up the material.

The assay was immunoSEQ multiplex PCR, and TCRdb's table has in-frame clones only and misses some. Among about 45,000 clones listed, 85% to 95% were seen once. Germline V gene sequence: CDR1 SGHTA, CDR2 FQGNSA. This CDR3 spans 13 amino acids. V gave up 4 bases and J gave up 0 bases, with 6 bases separating them. The sequencing sample was made of peripheral blood. This clonotype was sampled from a human donor in a cohort sampled during active COVID-19. The chain links TRBV7-2 to TRBJ2-5; D ambiguous. CDR3 in DNA: TGTGCCAGCAGCTCCGGTTACCAAGAGACCCAGTACTTC. Translating it yields CASSSGYQETQYF.